These 10 T cell receptor beta chains came from one sample sequenced in a study of shared clonotypes between healthy human individuals. Measured with immunoSEQ multiplex PCR; TCRdb has only the in-frame clones, and not every one. The sample yields a few hundred thousand clones, approximately 97% seen once. The specimen was naive CD4+ T cells sorted from blood. Subset here: CD45RA+ positively selected. These receptors were taken from a woman aged 25-40 years in good health.

The chain joins TRBV4-2 to TRBJ1-2, with D possibly TRBD1 on 6 matching bases. The ends were cut back, 3 bases at V and 2 bases at J, with 16 bases in the middle. The length of the CDR3 is 16 residues. The germline V gene has CDR1 LGHNA and CDR2 YNFKEQ. The CDR3 bases are TGTGCCAGCAGCCAGGGGGCGATGGACACCAACTATGGCTACACCTTC. Translating gives CASSQGAMDTNYGYTF.

The V and J genes are TRBV5-4 and TRBJ2-1, with a tentative D call TRBD2 (6 bases). This CDR3 spans 15 amino acids. Germline CDR1 and CDR2: SGHNT and YYREEE (reference sequence). Trimming left V 3 bases short and J 3 bases short, with 13 bases between. The CDR3 region is CASSSGSGDYNEQFF. The CDR3 DNA follows: TGTGCCAGCAGCTCAGGTAGCGGAGACTACAATGAGCAGTTCTTC.

The chain has TRBV5-1 and TRBJ1-1; weak D call: TRBD1 (5 bases). The CDR3 totals 15 residues. Between the trimmed V and J ends, which lost 4 bases and 2 bases, there was a span of 15 bases. The germline gives CDR1 SGHRS, CDR2 YFSETQ. Written as DNA, the CDR3 is TGCGCCAGCAGCGAACCGGGACGATTAAACACTGAAGCTTTCTTT. Its protein is CASSEPGRLNTEAFF.

J is TRBJ2-7 and V is TRBV27; 7 bases are shared with TRBD1. The CDR3 has 15 amino acids. Germline trimming cut 2 bases from V and 0 bases from J; bases unmatched to any gene: 4. Germline assignment: CDR1 MNHEY and CDR2 SMNVEV (reference sequence). CDR3 nucleotides: TGTGCCAGCAGTTTACACGGGACAGTCTCCTACGAGCAGTACTTC. It translates to CASSLHGTVSYEQYF.

This clone was detected only once. The J gene is TRBJ2-2, the V gene TRBV6-5; D is uncertain. Looked up from germline, CDR1 is MNHEY and CDR2 is SVGAGI. The CDR3 is 13 amino acids. V was trimmed by 8 bases and J by 5 bases, leaving 12 bases between them. The CDR3 region is CASRRTETGELFF. DNA of the CDR3: TGTGCCAGCCGAAGGACGGAGACCGGGGAGCTGTTTTTT.

The gene calls are TRBV9 and TRBJ2-1, with 10 bases lining up with TRBD2. The CDR3 is made up of 18 amino acids. V shed 4 bases and J 4 bases; nucleotides not matched to a gene: 14. Germline-derived CDR1 and CDR2 are SGDLS and YYNGEE. CDR3 protein: CASSFLAGDEGRYNEQFF. CDR3 DNA: TGTGCCAGCAGCTTCCTAGCGGGAGACGAGGGAAGGTACAATGAGCAGTTCTTC.

The chain carries TRBV6-4 and TRBJ2-6, with D perhaps matching TRBD1 (6 bases). The germline V gene has CDR1 MRHNA and CDR2 SNTAGT. V was cut by 6 bases and J by 2 bases, with 17 bases left in between. The CDR3 is 17 amino acids. This chain's CDR3 is CASSQDRRTAGANVLTF. CDR3 bases: TGTGCCAGCAGCCAGGACCGAAGGACAGCTGGGGCCAACGTCCTGACTTTC.

This sequence joins TRBV5-1 and TRBJ2-1, with 11 bases that match TRBD2. The CDR3 has 15 residues. After removal of 4 bases from V and 5 bases from J, the junction contained 5 bases not matched to a gene. Looked up from germline, CDR1 is SGHRS and CDR2 is YFSETQ. CDR3 region: CASSIGLAGNNEQFF. As DNA, the CDR3 is TGCGCCAGCAGCATTGGACTAGCGGGTAACAATGAGCAGTTCTTC.

The gene calls are TRBV27 and TRBJ1-5; no firm D call. V shed 4 bases and J shed 7 bases, with 14 bases lying between them. The germline V gene encodes CDR1 MNHEY and CDR2 SMNVEV (reference sequence). This CDR3 contains 14 residues. This CDR3 reads CASSYSGVEQPQHF. The DNA for the CDR3 is TGTGCCAGCAGTTATAGTGGGGTTGAGCAGCCCCAGCATTTT.

In this sample, this clone turned up a few times. The gene calls are TRBV19 and TRBJ1-2; D remains ambiguous. The CDR3 is made up of 14 amino acids. The germline CDR1 and CDR2 sequences are LNHDA and SQIVND (reference sequence). Trimming left V 7 bases short and J 4 bases short, with 16 bases between. CDR3 sequence reads: CASTVGGLLYGYTF. The CDR3, as DNA: TGTGCCAGTACGGTAGGAGGGTTACTCTATGGCTACACCTTC.